The clone carrying this T cell receptor beta chain was counted at least ten times. Its antigen remains unknown. This record comes from a study of molecular identifiers for immune sequencing clone quantification. As for the study in general: Replicate RNA from 20,000 or 100,000 naive CD8 T cells formed five aliquots; four were sequenced.

Bulk TCR libraries used previously described methods and listed TCR primers. Via MiXCR, TCRdb re-called the PCR reads, giving one row per CDR3 protein. The table includes just under 650,000 distinct CDR3 sequences, about 20% detected once. Findings of the study overall: The study found clones above 20 RNA copies held over 97% of effector molecules and under 1% in naive cells. Investigators reportedly could detect spiked Jurkat TCR RNA from one cell among approximately 1 million naive cells.

This CDR3 comprises 14 residues. V lost 1 base and J lost 1, with 8 bases in between. CDR1 is MDHEN, CDR2 SYDVKM, per germline. The chain carries TRBV28 and TRBJ2-7; possible D gene TRBD1, 5 bases. The TCR originated in a human donor in good health. Some libraries in this study had Jurkat cell RNA spiked in. Sequencing was done on a sample of naive CD8+ T cells from blood, with Jurkat cell RNA spiked in. Specified subset: FACS-sorted CD8+CD4-CCR7+CD45RA+ naive T cells. DNA of the CDR3: TGTGCCAGCAGTTTATCTCGGACATCCTACGAGCAGTACTTC. Translated, it gives CASSLSRTSYEQYF.